The 6 T cell receptor beta chains below come from one sample, sequenced in a study of human T cells and chemical hapten exposure. Using its own MiXCR run on the RACE reads, TCRdb lists one record per CDR3 protein. The sample contains more than 150,000 distinct CDR3 sequences, around 15% of which appear only once. The time point here: patch test 1, 2 weeks after DPC sensitization. Treatment indicated: therapeutic diphenylcyclopropenone sensitization with weekly scalp DPC. This sample comprised whole blood, obtained in connection with sensitization to the hapten diphenylcyclopropenone (DPC). These receptors were obtained from a woman in her twenties or thirties with alopecia areata. Some clones in this sample may be carry-over from other donors' samples.

This clonotype has only a few counts. The rearrangement links TRBV7-3 to TRBJ1-5; 7 bases fit TRBD1. The germline gives CDR1 SGHTA, CDR2 FQGTGA. The CDR3 length is 15 residues. V was pared by 3 bases and J by 5 bases, with 7 bases of the junction left unmatched. The CDR3 is CASSFGQEFHQPQHF. CDR3 DNA: TGTGCCAGCAGCTTCGGACAGGAGTTCCATCAGCCCCAGCATTTT.

The chain employs TRBV20-1 and TRBJ1-6, with unresolved D. The CDR3 extends over 13 amino acids. Germline CDR1 reads DFQATT; CDR2 reads SNEGSKA (reference sequence). Trimming took 6 bases from V and 5 from J, leaving 11 bases between them. CDR3 coding DNA: TGCAGTGCCAGCGGACCCAATAATTCACCCCTCCACTTT. This gives the protein CSASGPNNSPLHF.

The chain couples TRBV7-2 to TRBJ2-5; 8 bases line up with TRBD2. Losses at the gene ends were 4 bases for V and 5 bases for J; bases not matched to a gene: 6. This CDR3 spans 14 amino acids. Germline V gives CDR1 SGHTA, CDR2 FQGNSA. For the CDR3, the DNA is TGTGCCAGCAGCTCACTAGCGGATCAGGAGACCCAGTACTTC. Protein: CASSSLADQETQYF.

This sequence joins TRBV28 and TRBJ2-3; D is unclear. Trimming took off 4 bases at V and 2 bases at J, with 10 bases between the two ends. Germline CDR1 MDHEN, CDR2 SYDVKM. The CDR3 loop spans 14 amino acids. Here the CDR3 reads CASSSDKVTDTQYF. In DNA, the CDR3 is TGTGCCAGCAGTTCGGATAAGGTCACAGATACGCAGTATTTT.

The rearrangement links TRBV5-4 to TRBJ1-1; D gene unclear. The CDR3 loop spans 14 amino acids. The ends were cut back, 3 bases at V and 2 bases at J, with 11 bases in the middle. Germline CDR1 SGHNT, CDR2 YYREEE (reference sequence). The CDR3 reads CASSYETENTEAFF. The CDR3 DNA follows: TGTGCCAGCAGCTATGAGACGGAAAACACTGAAGCTTTCTTT.

This clonotype was seen a handful of times. V and J are TRBV7-6 and TRBJ1-4, with TRBD1 as a possible D gene (6 bases). CDR1 SGHVS and CDR2 FNYEAQ come from the germline V gene. The V end lost 2 bases, the J end lost 8 bases, and 12 bases lay between the germline ends. The length of the CDR3 is 14 residues. The CDR3 reads CASSLTGITEKLFF. The CDR3 region has the DNA TGTGCCAGCAGCTTAACAGGGATCACCGAAAAACTGTTTTTT.